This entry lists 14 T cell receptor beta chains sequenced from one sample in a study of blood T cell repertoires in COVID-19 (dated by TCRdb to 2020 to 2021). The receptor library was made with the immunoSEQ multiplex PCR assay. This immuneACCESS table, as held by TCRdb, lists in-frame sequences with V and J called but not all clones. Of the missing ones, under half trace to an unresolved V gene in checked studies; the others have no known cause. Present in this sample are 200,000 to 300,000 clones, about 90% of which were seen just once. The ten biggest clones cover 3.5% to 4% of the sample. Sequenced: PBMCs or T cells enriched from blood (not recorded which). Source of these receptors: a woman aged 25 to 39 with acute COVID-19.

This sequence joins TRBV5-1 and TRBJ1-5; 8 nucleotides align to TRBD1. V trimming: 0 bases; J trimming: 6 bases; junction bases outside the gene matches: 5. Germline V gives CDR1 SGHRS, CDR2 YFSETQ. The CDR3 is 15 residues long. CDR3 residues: CASSLGQGAGQPQHF. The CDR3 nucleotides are TGCGCCAGCAGCTTGGGGCAGGGGGCGGGTCAGCCCCAGCATTTT.

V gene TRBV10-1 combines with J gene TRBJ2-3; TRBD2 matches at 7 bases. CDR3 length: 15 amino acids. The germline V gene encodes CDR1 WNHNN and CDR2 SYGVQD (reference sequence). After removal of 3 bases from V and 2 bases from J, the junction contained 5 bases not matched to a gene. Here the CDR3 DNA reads TGCGCCAGCAGTGATACAGCGGGGCACACAGATACGCAGTATTTT. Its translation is CASSDTAGHTDTQYF.

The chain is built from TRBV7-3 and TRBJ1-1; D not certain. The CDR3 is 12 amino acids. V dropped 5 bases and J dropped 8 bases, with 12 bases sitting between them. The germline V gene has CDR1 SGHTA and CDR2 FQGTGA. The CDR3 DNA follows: TGTGCCAGCAGCGCCCCCGCGGGAGAAGCTTTCTTT. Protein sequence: CASSAPAGEAFF.

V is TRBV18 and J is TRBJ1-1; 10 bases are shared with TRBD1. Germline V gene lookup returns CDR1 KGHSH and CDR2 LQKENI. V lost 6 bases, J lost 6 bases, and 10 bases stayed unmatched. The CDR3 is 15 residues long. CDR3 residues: CASSQRGQGKSEAFF. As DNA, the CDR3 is TGTGCCAGCTCGCAGCGGGGACAGGGGAAGTCTGAAGCTTTCTTT.

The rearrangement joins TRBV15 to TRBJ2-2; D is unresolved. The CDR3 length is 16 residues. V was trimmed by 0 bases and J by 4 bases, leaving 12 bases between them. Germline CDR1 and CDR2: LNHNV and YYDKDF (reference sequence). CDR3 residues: CATSRDSGYSTGELFF. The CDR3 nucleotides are TGTGCCACCAGCAGAGATAGTGGGTACAGCACCGGGGAGCTGTTTTTT.

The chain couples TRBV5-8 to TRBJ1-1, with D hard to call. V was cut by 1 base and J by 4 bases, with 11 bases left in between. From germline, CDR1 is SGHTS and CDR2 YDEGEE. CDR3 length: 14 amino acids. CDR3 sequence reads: CASSLNRISTEAFF. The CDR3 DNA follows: TGTGCCAGCAGCTTGAATCGAATCAGCACTGAAGCTTTCTTT.

The CDR3 spells CASSRTSGGALVDEQFF. In nucleotides, the CDR3 is TGTGCCAGTAGCCGGACTAGCGGGGGGGCATTAGTCGATGAGCAGTTCTTC. The chain is built from TRBV19 and TRBJ2-1; 15 bases map to TRBD2. This CDR3 has 17 amino acids. The V gene end was trimmed by 6 bases and the J gene end by 8 bases; junction bases not matched to a gene: 11. Germline values: CDR1 LNHDA, CDR2 SQIVND (reference sequence).

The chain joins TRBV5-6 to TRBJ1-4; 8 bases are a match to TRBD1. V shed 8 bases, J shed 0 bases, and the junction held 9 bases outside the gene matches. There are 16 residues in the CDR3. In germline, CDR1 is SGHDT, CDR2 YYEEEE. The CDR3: CASRDRGSATNEKLFF. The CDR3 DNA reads TGTGCCAGTCGAGACAGGGGCTCTGCAACTAATGAAAAACTGTTTTTT. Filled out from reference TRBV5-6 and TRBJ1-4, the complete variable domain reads DAGVTQSPTHLIKTRGQQVTLRCSPKSGHDTVSWYQQALGQGPQFIFQYYEEEERQRGNFPDRFSGHQFPNYSSELNVNALLLGDSALYLCASRDRGSATNEKLFFGSGTQLSVL.

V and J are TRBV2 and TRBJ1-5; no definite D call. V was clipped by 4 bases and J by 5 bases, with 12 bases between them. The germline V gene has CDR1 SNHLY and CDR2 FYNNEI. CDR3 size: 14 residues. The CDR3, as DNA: TGTGCCAGCAGTGTGGGCAGCGGCGATCAGCCCCAGCATTTT. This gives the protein CASSVGSGDQPQHF.

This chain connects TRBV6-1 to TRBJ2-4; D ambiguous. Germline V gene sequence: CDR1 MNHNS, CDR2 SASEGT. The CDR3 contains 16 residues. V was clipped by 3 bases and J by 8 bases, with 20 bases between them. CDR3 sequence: CASSDRMAPLPDIQYF. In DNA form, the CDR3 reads TGTGCCAGCAGTGACAGGATGGCCCCCCTCCCGGACATTCAGTACTTC.

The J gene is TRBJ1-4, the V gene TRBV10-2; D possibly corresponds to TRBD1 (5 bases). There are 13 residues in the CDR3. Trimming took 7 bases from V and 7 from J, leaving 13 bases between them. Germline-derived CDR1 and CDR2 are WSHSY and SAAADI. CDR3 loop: CASTPGGGEKLFF. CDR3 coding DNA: TGCGCCAGCACCCCGGGGGGGGGTGAAAAACTGTTTTTT.

In nucleotides, the CDR3 is TGCGCCAGCGGCGGACAGGGGGCAGGAGAGACCCAGTACTTC. This translates into CASGGQGAGETQYF. The genes are TRBV5-1 and TRBJ2-5, with 11 bases matching TRBD1. The CDR3 has 14 amino acids. J was trimmed by 4 bases and V by 7 bases; bases with no gene match: 6. Germline CDR1 and CDR2: SGHRS and YFSETQ.

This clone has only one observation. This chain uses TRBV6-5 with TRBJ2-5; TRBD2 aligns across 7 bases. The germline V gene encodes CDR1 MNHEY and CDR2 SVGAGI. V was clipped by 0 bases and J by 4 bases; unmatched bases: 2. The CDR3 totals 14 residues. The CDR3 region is CASSYSGGIETQYF. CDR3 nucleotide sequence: TGTGCCAGCAGTTACTCCGGGGGGATAGAGACCCAGTACTTC.

The CDR3 protein is CASGLADRTLTEAFF. The CDR3 nucleotides are TGTGCTAGTGGTTTGGCTGACAGGACCCTTACTGAAGCTTTCTTT. This chain uses TRBV12-5 with TRBJ1-1; perhaps TRBD1 as D (6 bases). The CDR3 length is 15 residues. The V gene lost 1 base and the J gene lost 5 bases, with 14 bases spanning the gap. CDR1 is LGHNT, CDR2 FRNRAP, per germline.